One and the same sample provided the 10 T cell receptor beta chains below, sequenced in a study of T cell changes during pregnancy in multiple sclerosis. Clones were read by immunoSEQ multiplex PCR, and TCRdb kept only the in-frame ones, dropping some. This table has tens of thousands of clones, under 95% appearing once. Sample: CD4+ T cells from peripheral blood mononuclear cells, taken after pregnancy. These receptors were obtained from a female donor with multiple sclerosis, enrolled in a pregnancy study.

The chain employs TRBV7-3 and TRBJ2-1, with D possibly matching TRBD2 (6 bases). The CDR3 totals 15 residues. Germline-derived CDR1 and CDR2 are SGHTA and FQGTGA. Trimming took off 3 bases at V and 2 bases at J, with 11 bases between the two ends. The CDR3 sequence: CASSLRDSAYNEQFF. CDR3 nucleotide sequence: TGTGCCAGCAGCTTGAGGGACTCTGCCTACAATGAGCAGTTCTTC. Full variable domain (outside the CDR3, taken from reference TRBV7-3 and TRBJ2-1): GAGVSQTPSNKVTEKGKYVELRCDPISGHTALYWYRQSLGQGPEFLIYFQGTGAADDSGLPNDRFFAVRPEGSVSTLKIQRTERGDSAVYLCASSLRDSAYNEQFFGPGTRLTVL.

This clone has only a few counts. V is TRBV28 and J is TRBJ2-2; D is undetermined. With 5 bases removed from V and 4 bases from J, the gap between germline ends came to 8 bases. The CDR3 sequence is 13 residues long. Germline assignment: CDR1 MDHEN and CDR2 SYDVKM. The CDR3 DNA reads TGTGCCAGCAGTCCCCCAGTCACCGGGGAGCTGTTTTTT. This translates into CASSPPVTGELFF.

This clone has just one count. The chain is built from TRBV11-2 and TRBJ2-1; the D is unclear. Germline CDR1 is SGHAT and CDR2 is FQNNGV. Trimming removed 2 bases at V and 0 bases at J, with 11 bases between. The CDR3 covers 16 residues. The CDR3 loop reads CASSLLSGRSYNEQFF. The CDR3 DNA is TGTGCCAGCAGCTTACTATCGGGTCGCTCCTACAATGAGCAGTTCTTC. The full variable domain, with the rest looked up from reference TRBV11-2 and TRBJ2-1, is EAGVAQSPRYKIIEKRQSVAFWCNPISGHATLYWYQQILGQGPKLLIQFQNNGVVDDSQLPKDRFSAERLKGVDSTLKIQPAKLEDSAVYLCASSLLSGRSYNEQFFGPGTRLTVL.

The rearrangement uses TRBV7-9 and TRBJ1-4; 8 nucleotides line up with TRBD1. V gave up 5 bases and J gave up 3 bases; unmatched junction bases: 5. This CDR3 spans 15 amino acids. CDR1 is SEHNR, CDR2 FQNEAQ, per germline (reference sequence). This CDR3 reads CASSVGQGSNEKLFF. The CDR3 region has the DNA TGTGCCAGCAGCGTAGGACAGGGCTCTAATGAAAAACTGTTTTTT. Based on the CDR3 plus reference TRBV7-9 and TRBJ1-4, the full variable domain is DTGVSQNPRHKITKRGQNVTFRCDPISEHNRLYWYRQTLGQGPEFLTYFQNEAQLEKSRLLSDRFSAERPKGSFSTLEIQRTEQGDSAMYLCASSVGQGSNEKLFFGSGTQLSVL.

The rearrangement uses TRBV6-1 and TRBJ1-6; tentatively, D is TRBD1 (6 bases). This CDR3 has 16 amino acids. Germline V lookup: CDR1 MNHNS, CDR2 SASEGT. Trimming removed 2 bases from V and 10 bases from J, with 18 bases in between. The CDR3 here is CASSERFGGRGSPLHF. For the CDR3, the DNA is TGTGCCAGCAGTGAAAGGTTCGGGGGGCGAGGGTCACCCCTCCACTTT.

The genes are TRBV6-5 and TRBJ1-1; 7 bases are a match to TRBD1. CDR3 size: 16 residues. With 3 bases clipped from V and 3 bases from J, the junction kept 10 bases outside the gene matches. Germline CDR1 is MNHEY and CDR2 is SVGAGI. CDR3 DNA: TGTGCCAGCAGTTATTTTGAGGGGGCGGACTACACTGAAGCTTTCTTT. It encodes CASSYFEGADYTEAFF.

The chain is built from TRBV15 and TRBJ2-5; 14 nucleotides match TRBD2. The V gene's germline CDR1 is LNHNV and CDR2 YYDKDF (reference sequence). The V segment lost 1 base and the J segment 2 bases; nucleotides outside the gene matches: 6. The CDR3 extends over 18 amino acids. The DNA for the CDR3 is TGTGCCACCAGCAGAGGAGGACTAGCGGGGGGAGGGCAAGAGACCCAGTACTTC. Its protein is CATSRGGLAGGGQETQYF.

There are a few counts of this clone. The chain joins TRBV11-2 to TRBJ1-6; possible D gene TRBD1, 6 bases. V was cut by 6 bases and J by 14 bases, with 20 bases left in between. CDR1 SGHAT and CDR2 FQNNGV come from the germline V gene. The CDR3 runs 14 residues. The DNA of the CDR3 is TGTGCCAGCAGGATCGACAGGACCCAAGTGGCCCTCCACTTT. This codes for CASRIDRTQVALHF.

The rearrangement links TRBV5-1 to TRBJ2-7, with D tentatively TRBD2 (6 bases). CDR3 length equals 15 residues. The germline CDR1 and CDR2 sequences are SGHRS and YFSETQ. Trimming stripped 0 bases from V and 6 bases from J, with 16 bases between. CDR3 region: CASSLVGGKSIEQYF. The CDR3 DNA reads TGCGCCAGCAGCTTGGTCGGGGGAAAGTCAATCGAGCAGTACTTC.

The chain employs TRBV7-8 and TRBJ2-3; no definite D call. CDR1 is SGHVS, CDR2 FQNEAQ, per germline. The CDR3 loop spans 12 amino acids. Trimming cost V 5 bases and J 10 bases, with 13 bases left between them. CDR3 loop: CASSPSPSSQYF. Written as DNA, the CDR3 is TGTGCCAGCAGCCCTTCGCCGAGTTCGCAGTATTTT. Full variable domain (outside the CDR3, taken from reference TRBV7-8 and TRBJ2-3): GAGVSQSPRYKVAKRGQDVALRCDPISGHVSLFWYQQALGQGPEFLTYFQNEAQLDKSGLPSDRFFAERPEGSVSTLKIQRTQQEDSAVYLCASSPSPSSQYFGPGTRLTVL.